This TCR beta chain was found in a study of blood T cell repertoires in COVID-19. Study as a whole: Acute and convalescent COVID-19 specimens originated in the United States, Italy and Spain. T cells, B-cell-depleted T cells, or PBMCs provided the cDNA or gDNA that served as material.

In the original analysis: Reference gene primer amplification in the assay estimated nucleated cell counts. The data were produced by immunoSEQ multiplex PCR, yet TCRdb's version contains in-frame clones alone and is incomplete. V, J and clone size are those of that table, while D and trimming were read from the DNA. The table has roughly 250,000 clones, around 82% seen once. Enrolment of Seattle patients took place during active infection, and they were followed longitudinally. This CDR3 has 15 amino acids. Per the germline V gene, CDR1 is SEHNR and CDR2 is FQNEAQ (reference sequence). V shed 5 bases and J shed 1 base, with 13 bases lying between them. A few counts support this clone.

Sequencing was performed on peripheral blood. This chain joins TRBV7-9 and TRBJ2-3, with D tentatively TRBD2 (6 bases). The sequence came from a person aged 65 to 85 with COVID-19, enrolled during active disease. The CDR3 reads CASSGLTGGTDTQYF. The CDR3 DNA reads TGTGCCAGCAGCGGTCTGACGGGGGGCACAGATACGCAGTATTTT.